The 26 T cell receptor beta chains below come from one sample, sequenced in a study of blood T cell repertoires in COVID-19. Clones were sequenced by immunoSEQ multiplex PCR, and TCRdb holds only the in-frame ones, with some missing. The table has 20,000 to 30,000 clones, around 92% seen once. The sample comprised peripheral blood. Receptor source: a man aged 65-85 years with active COVID-19.

The CDR3 is CATSRPVPGSNNYGYTF. DNA of the CDR3: TGCGCCACCTCCCGCCCGGTCCCAGGCAGTAATAACTATGGCTACACCTTC. The rearrangement uses TRBV10-1 and TRBJ1-2, with no clear D. Germline lookup yields CDR1 WNHNN and CDR2 SYGVQD (reference sequence). There are 17 residues in the CDR3. Trimming removed 10 bases from V and 1 base from J, with 25 bases in between.

The J gene is TRBJ2-3, the V gene TRBV7-2; a possible D gene is TRBD2 (6 bases). The CDR3 spans 16 residues. Trimming left V 2 bases short and J 4 bases short, with 16 bases between. Germline V CDR1 and CDR2: SGHTA, FQGNSA. CDR3 residues: CASSLFRETRADTQYF. The CDR3 DNA reads as TGTGCCAGCAGCTTATTCCGGGAGACGAGGGCAGATACGCAGTATTTT.

The V gene is TRBV19, the J gene TRBJ2-2, with no clear D. With 7 bases removed from V and 0 bases from J, the gap between germline ends came to 15 bases. Germline V lookup: CDR1 LNHDA, CDR2 SQIVND (reference sequence). The CDR3 consists of 16 residues. CDR3 in amino acids: CASIRNSNANTGELFF. CDR3 coding DNA: TGTGCCAGTATCAGGAACAGCAACGCGAACACCGGGGAGCTGTTTTTT.

The chain joins TRBV5-1 to TRBJ2-7, with TRBD1 matching 9 bases. V lost 6 bases to trimming and J lost 7 bases; unmatched junction nucleotides: 11. CDR1 and CDR2 (germline): SGHRS, YFSETQ. This CDR3 region has 14 residues. CDR3 sequence (DNA): TGCGCCAGCACCGCCGGGACAGGGTCCCTAGAGCAGTACTTC. Protein: CASTAGTGSLEQYF.

The chain links TRBV7-2 to TRBJ2-7, with D uncertain. CDR3 size: 14 residues. CDR1 and CDR2 (germline): SGHTA, FQGNSA. V shed 2 bases and J shed 0 bases, with 8 bases lying between them. The CDR3 spells CASSLSAGSYEQYF. CDR3 in DNA: TGTGCCAGCAGCTTATCTGCAGGCTCCTACGAGCAGTACTTC.

The V call is TRBV7-9, the J call TRBJ2-7; the match to TRBD1 covers 9 bases. CDR1 is SEHNR and CDR2 is FQNEAQ in the germline V gene (reference sequence). With V trimmed by 7 bases and J by 4 bases, 8 bases remained unmatched. The CDR3 sequence is 14 residues long. CDR3 amino acids: CASTPGTGLYEQYF. DNA for the CDR3: TGTGCCAGCACCCCCGGGACAGGGTTATACGAGCAGTACTTC.

The CDR3 sequence is CASSRGQTTNSPLHF. As DNA, the CDR3 is TGTGCCAGCAGCAGGGGACAGACGACCAATTCACCCCTCCACTTT. The V and J genes are TRBV2 and TRBJ1-6; TRBD1 matches 7 bases. In germline, CDR1 is SNHLY, CDR2 FYNNEI. The CDR3 is 15 amino acids. After removal of 6 bases from V and 7 bases from J, the junction contained 9 bases not matched to a gene.

The chain is built from TRBV5-5 and TRBJ2-1, with 11 bases matching TRBD2. The CDR3 covers 14 residues. Trimming cost V 3 bases and J 4 bases; bases outside gene matches: 0. From germline, CDR1 is SGHKS and CDR2 YYEKEE (reference sequence). The CDR3: CASSWTSGYNEQFF. CDR3 bases: TGTGCCAGCAGCTGGACTAGCGGGTACAATGAGCAGTTCTTC.

This sequence joins TRBV7-2 and TRBJ2-5; 7 nucleotides align to TRBD1. The CDR3 is made up of 14 amino acids. V shed 5 bases and J 5 bases; nucleotides not matched to a gene: 8. CDR1 is SGHTA and CDR2 is FQGNSA in the germline V gene. The CDR3 DNA is TGTGCCAGCAGCACGACAGGGTTGGTTGAGACCCAGTACTTC. It yields the protein CASSTTGLVETQYF.

This clone was seen a handful of times. The chain combines TRBV28 with TRBJ2-7; 7 positions match TRBD2. This CDR3 has 16 residues. Germline V gene data show CDR1 as MDHEN and CDR2 as SYDVKM. The junction had 13 bases not matched to a gene; V was cut back by 5 bases and J by 3 bases. CDR3 nucleotide sequence: TGTGCCAGCAGTCCAGGACTAGGAACGATCAACTACGAGCAGTACTTC. Translation gives CASSPGLGTINYEQYF.

The V gene is TRBV18, the J gene TRBJ2-2, with 8 nucleotides matching TRBD1. CDR1 is KGHSH and CDR2 is LQKENI in the germline V gene. The CDR3 contains 15 residues. V gave up 6 bases and J gave up 1 base; unmatched junction bases: 4. The CDR3 DNA reads TGTGCCAGCTCTGTGGGACAGGAGAACACCGGGGAGCTGTTTTTT. This encodes CASSVGQENTGELFF.

CDR3 protein: CASSQGASGGTRTDTQYF. The DNA of the CDR3 is TGCGCCAGCAGCCAAGGGGCTAGCGGGGGAACACGAACAGATACGCAGTATTTT. The rearrangement uses TRBV4-3 and TRBJ2-3; the match to TRBD2 covers 10 bases. The V gene end was trimmed by 1 base and the J gene end by 3 bases; junction bases not matched to a gene: 10. This CDR3 comprises 18 residues. Looked up from germline, CDR1 is LGHNA and CDR2 is YSLEER.

CDR3 DNA: TGTGCCAGCAGTTACAAAGGAGGAGGGGTTAGAAACATTCAGTACTTC. Translating it yields CASSYKGGGVRNIQYF. The rearrangement uses TRBV6-5 and TRBJ2-4; maybe TRBD2 (6 bases). CDR3 size: 16 residues. Germline V gene data show CDR1 as MNHEY and CDR2 as SVGAGI. Trimming pared 2 bases from V and 6 bases from J, leaving 17 bases between.

This chain joins TRBV7-9 and TRBJ2-7; TRBD2 agrees at 9 bases. V shed 0 bases and J 4 bases; nucleotides not matched to a gene: 13. CDR3 size: 18 residues. Germline-derived CDR1 and CDR2 are SEHNR and FQNEAQ (reference sequence). The CDR3 reads CASSLAPSGVRLPYEQYF. DNA for the CDR3: TGTGCCAGCAGCTTAGCTCCTAGCGGGGTCCGTTTACCTTACGAGCAGTACTTC.

The CDR3: CASSQPADTGELFF. Here the CDR3 DNA reads TGTGCCAGCAGCCAACCAGCGGACACCGGGGAGCTGTTTTTT. The chain couples TRBV3-1 (or the pseudogene TRBV3-2) to TRBJ2-2; tentatively, D is TRBD2 (5 bases). Germline-derived CDR1 and CDR2 are LGHDT and YNNKEL (reference sequence). The CDR3 covers 14 residues. Trimming shortened V by 2 bases and J by 3 bases, and 7 bases separated the two germline ends.

The chain recombines TRBV19 with TRBJ1-5, with 12 bases lining up with TRBD1. Losses at the gene ends were 3 bases for V and 2 bases for J; bases not matched to a gene: 2. The CDR3 is 16 amino acids. Germline CDR1 reads LNHDA; CDR2 reads SQIVND (reference sequence). The chain's CDR3 is CASSIGTGGGNQPQHF. Written as DNA, the CDR3 is TGTGCCAGTAGTATTGGGACAGGGGGCGGCAATCAGCCCCAGCATTTT.

V gene TRBV19 combines with J gene TRBJ1-6, with TRBD1 matching over 11 bases. This CDR3 spans 16 amino acids. Germline CDR1 LNHDA, CDR2 SQIVND (reference sequence). V gave up 3 bases and J gave up 9 bases; unmatched junction bases: 7. This chain's CDR3 is CASSIQTGTGGSPLHF. The CDR3 nucleotides are TGTGCCAGTAGTATCCAAACCGGGACAGGGGGTTCACCCCTCCACTTT. Together with reference TRBV19 and TRBJ1-6, the CDR3 gives the full variable domain: DGGITQSPKYLFRKEGQNVTLSCEQNLNHDAMYWYRQDPGQGLRLIYYSQIVNDFQKGDIAEGYSVSREKKESFPLTVTSAQKNPTAFYLCASSIQTGTGGSPLHFGNGTRLTVT.

The rearrangement links TRBV6-2 or TRBV6-3 to TRBJ2-2; D is unresolved. Per the germline V gene, CDR1 is MNHEY and CDR2 is SVGEGT. CDR3 length: 13 amino acids. Trimming shortened V by 6 bases and J by 7 bases, and 12 bases separated the two germline ends. For the CDR3, the DNA is TGTGCCAGCAGCCCCCGGGTCGGCGGGGAGCTGTTTTTT. As protein: CASSPRVGGELFF.

The sample holds one count of this clone. The CDR3 DNA follows: TGTGCCAGCAGTTTAACCCGGCGGGCCCAGTACTTC. This gives the protein CASSLTRRAQYF. This chain links TRBV28 with TRBJ2-5, with D possibly matching TRBD2 (5 bases). Trimming stripped 2 bases from V and 9 bases from J, with 10 bases between. Germline CDR1 is MDHEN and CDR2 is SYDVKM. The length of the CDR3 is 12 residues. The full variable domain, rest sourced from reference TRBV28 and TRBJ2-5, is DVKVTQSSRYLVKRTGEKVFLECVQDMDHENMFWYRQDPGLGLRLIYFSYDVKMKEKGDIPEGYSVSREKKERFSLILESASTNQTSMYLCASSLTRRAQYFGPGTRLLVL.

Concerning this clone: One junction end disagrees with the germline gene, perhaps due to a read error. The genes are TRBV20-1 and TRBJ2-7; possibly TRBD1 for D (6 bases). The CDR3 is made up of 11 amino acids. The germline gives CDR1 DFQATT, CDR2 SNEGSKA (reference sequence). CDR3: CSASVGDNHNF. Written as DNA, the CDR3 is TGCAGTGCTAGTGTAGGGGACAACCACAACTTC.

This sequence joins TRBV5-3 and TRBJ1-2; D unresolved. TRBV5-3 is reported as an ORF; its role is uncertain. V was pared by 4 bases and J by 6 bases, with 10 bases between. The CDR3 is 12 amino acids. The CDR3 nucleotides are TGTGCCAGAAGCGGAGAACCTAATGGCTACACCTTC. Protein product: CARSGEPNGYTF.

The chain's CDR3 is CASSPVDRGRETQYF. The CDR3 nucleotides read TGTGCCAGCAGCCCGGTGGACAGGGGGCGTGAGACCCAGTACTTC. The rearrangement links TRBV28 to TRBJ2-5; TRBD1 aligns across 11 bases. With 6 bases clipped from V and 5 bases from J, the junction kept 8 bases outside the gene matches. Per germline, CDR1 MDHEN and CDR2 SYDVKM. The CDR3 has 15 amino acids.

The table lists this clone with a few counts. This sequence joins TRBV6-4 and TRBJ2-3, with 9 positions matching TRBD2. The J segment lost 1 base and the V segment lost 4 bases, leaving 6 bases of the junction unmatched. Germline V gene lookup returns CDR1 MRHNA and CDR2 SNTAGT. There are 16 residues in the CDR3. Written as DNA, the CDR3 is TGTGCCAGCAGTGTGAAGGCTAGCGGGGGCACAGATACGCAGTATTTT. Encoded protein: CASSVKASGGTDTQYF.

J is TRBJ2-7 and V is TRBV7-9; D ambiguous. The germline gives CDR1 SEHNR, CDR2 FQNEAQ (reference sequence). V dropped 3 bases and J dropped 5 bases, with 5 bases sitting between them. The CDR3 consists of 11 residues. The CDR3 is CASSFANEQYF. CDR3 coding DNA: TGTGCCAGCAGCTTTGCTAACGAGCAGTACTTC.

J is TRBJ2-7 and V is TRBV6-5, with D uncertain. Trimming pared 6 bases from V and 5 bases from J, leaving 14 bases between. CDR1 MNHEY and CDR2 SVGAGI come from the germline V gene. The CDR3 extends over 13 amino acids. The CDR3 loop is CASSPPRLDEQYF. The CDR3 nucleotides read TGTGCCAGCAGCCCCCCGAGGTTAGACGAGCAGTACTTC.

The CDR3 sequence is CASSIVPGKVPEAFF. The CDR3 DNA is TGTGCCAGTAGTATAGTCCCAGGGAAGGTGCCTGAAGCTTTCTTT. V gene TRBV19 combines with J gene TRBJ1-1, with a weak D call TRBD1 (5 bases). Between the trimmed V and J ends, which lost 1 base and 6 bases, there was a span of 15 bases. The V gene's germline CDR1 is LNHDA and CDR2 SQIVND (reference sequence). The CDR3 contains 15 residues. The variable domain in full, with the rest retrieved from reference TRBV19 and TRBJ1-1, is DGGITQSPKYLFRKEGQNVTLSCEQNLNHDAMYWYRQDPGQGLRLIYYSQIVNDFQKGDIAEGYSVSREKKESFPLTVTSAQKNPTAFYLCASSIVPGKVPEAFFGQGTRLTVV.